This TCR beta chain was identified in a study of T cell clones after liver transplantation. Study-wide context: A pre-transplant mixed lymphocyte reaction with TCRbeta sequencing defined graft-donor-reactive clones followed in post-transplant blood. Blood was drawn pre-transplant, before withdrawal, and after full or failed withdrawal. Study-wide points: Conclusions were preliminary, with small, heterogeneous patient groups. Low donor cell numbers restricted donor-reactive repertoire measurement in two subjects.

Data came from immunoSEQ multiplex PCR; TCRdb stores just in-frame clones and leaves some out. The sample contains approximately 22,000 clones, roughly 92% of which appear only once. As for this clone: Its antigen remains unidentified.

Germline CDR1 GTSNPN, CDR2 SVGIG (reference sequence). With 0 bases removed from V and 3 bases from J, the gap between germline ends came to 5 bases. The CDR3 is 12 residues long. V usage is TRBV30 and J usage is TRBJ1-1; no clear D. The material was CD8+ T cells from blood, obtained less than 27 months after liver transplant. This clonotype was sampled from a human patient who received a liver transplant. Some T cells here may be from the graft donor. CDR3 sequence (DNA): TGTGCCTGGAGTGTACCTGACACTGAAGCTTTCTTT. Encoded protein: CAWSVPDTEAFF.